The clone carrying this T cell receptor (beta chain) appeared a single time. This entry comes from a study of blood T cell repertoires in COVID-19. The CDR3 consists of 13 residues. The ends lost 7 bases at V and 7 bases at J; junction bases unmatched: 6. Cohort allocation depended upon clinical history that participants reported. Clones were read by immunoSEQ multiplex PCR, and TCRdb kept only the in-frame ones, dropping some. The sample lists just over 350,000 clones, about 88% seen once, with approximately 3.1% in the top ten. The chain recombines TRBV12-3 or TRBV12-4 with TRBJ2-1; TRBD1 aligns across 8 bases. The receptor was derived from a woman in her twenties or thirties who had recovered from COVID-19. The sample comprised PBMCs or T cells enriched from blood (not recorded which). The chain's CDR3 is CASTTDRANEQFF. CDR3 in DNA: TGTGCCAGCACTACGGACAGGGCAAATGAGCAGTTCTTC.